This T cell receptor beta chain was identified during a study of liver allograft versus peripheral blood T cells. Background on the study: Transplanted livers held T cell receptor repertoires, and these were compared with repertoires in recipients' peripheral blood.

Trimming cost V 5 bases and J 1 base, with 5 bases left between them. CDR1 and CDR2 from the germline V gene are SGHAT and FQNNGV. The CDR3 sequence is 13 residues long. Study-wide points: There were reportedly differences between T cell receptor repertoires inside liver allografts and those in peripheral blood.

TCRdb analysed the reads with MiXCR anew, one entry per CDR3 protein. The sample records just over 8,500 distinct CDR3 sequences, about a sixth being singletons. This clonotype appeared many times. The antigen remains unidentified. The source is a human patient who had a liver transplant. Some of the T cells might come from the graft donor. The rearrangement links TRBV11-2 to TRBJ2-2; D gene ambiguous. The CDR3 protein is CASSPGNTGELFF. The CDR3 DNA reads TGTGCCAGCAGCCCGGGGAACACCGGGGAGCTGTTTTTT. Variable domain in full (rest from reference TRBV11-2 and TRBJ2-2): EAGVAQSPRYKIIEKRQSVAFWCNPISGHATLYWYQQILGQGPKLLIQFQNNGVVDDSQLPKDRFSAERLKGVDSTLKIQPAKLEDSAVYLCASSPGNTGELFFGEGSRLTVL.